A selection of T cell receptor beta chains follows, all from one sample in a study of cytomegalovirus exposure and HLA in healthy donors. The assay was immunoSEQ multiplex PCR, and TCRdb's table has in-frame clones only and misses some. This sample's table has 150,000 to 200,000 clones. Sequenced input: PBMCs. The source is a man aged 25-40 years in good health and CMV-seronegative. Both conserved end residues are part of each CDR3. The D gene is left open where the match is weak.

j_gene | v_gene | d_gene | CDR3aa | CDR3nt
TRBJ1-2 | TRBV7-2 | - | CASSLGSIDYGYTF | TGTGCCAGCAGCTTAGGCAGTATCGACTATGGCTACACCTTC
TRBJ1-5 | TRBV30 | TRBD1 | CAWSVTGDQPQHF | TGTGCCTGGAGCGTAACAGGGGATCAGCCCCAGCATTTT
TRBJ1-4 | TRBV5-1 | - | CASSLVPGSREKLFF | TGCGCCAGCAGCTTGGTTCCAGGGTCCCGAGAAAAACTGTTTTTT
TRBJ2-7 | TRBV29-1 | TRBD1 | CSVEGQGTGVYEQYF | TGCAGCGTTGAGGGACAGGGGACAGGGGTATACGAGCAGTACTTC
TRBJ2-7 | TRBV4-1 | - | CASSQGYFDEQYF | TGCGCCAGCAGCCAAGGGTACTTTGACGAGCAGTACTTC
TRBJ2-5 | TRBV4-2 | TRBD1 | CASSRFGQGKETQYF | TGTGCCAGCAGCCGATTTGGACAGGGGAAAGAGACCCAGTACTTC
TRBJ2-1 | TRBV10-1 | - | CATSPATGVKNEQFF | TGCGCCACCTCGCCCGCGACAGGTGTTAAAAATGAGCAGTTCTTC
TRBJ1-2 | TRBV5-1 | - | CASSLGQDGYTF | TGCGCCAGCAGCTTGGGCCAGGATGGCTACACCTTC
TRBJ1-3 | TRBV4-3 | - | CAIRPGIYF | TGCGCCATCCGGCCGGGCATATATTTT
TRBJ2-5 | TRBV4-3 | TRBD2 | CASSQELLAGGGETQYF | TGCGCCAGCAGCCAAGAACTCCTCGCGGGAGGGGGGGAGACCCAGTACTTC
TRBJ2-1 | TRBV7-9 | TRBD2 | CASSLALAGTYNEQFF | TGTGCCAGCAGCTTAGCGCTAGCGGGGACATACAATGAGCAGTTCTTC
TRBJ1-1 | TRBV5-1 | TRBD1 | CASSLFGQGNTEAFF | TGCGCCAGCAGCTTGTTTGGACAGGGGAATACTGAAGCTTTCTTT
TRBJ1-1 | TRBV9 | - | CASSVSAGMNTEAFF | TGTGCCAGCAGCGTATCTGCAGGGATGAACACTGAAGCTTTCTTT
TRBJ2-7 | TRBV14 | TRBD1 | CASSPNRGSEQYF | TGTGCCAGCAGCCCGAACAGGGGTAGCGAGCAGTACTTC
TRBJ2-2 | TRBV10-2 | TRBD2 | CASSVAGGPTGELFF | TGCGCCAGCAGTGTAGCGGGAGGGCCGACCGGGGAGCTGTTTTTT
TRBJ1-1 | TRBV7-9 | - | CASSSWGGTEAFF | TGTGCCAGCAGCAGCTGGGGAGGCACTGAAGCTTTCTTT
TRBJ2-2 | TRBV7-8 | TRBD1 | CASSLATGGTAGELFF | TGTGCCAGCAGCTTGGCGACAGGGGGAACGGCCGGGGAGCTGTTTTTT
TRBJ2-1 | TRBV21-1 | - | CASSKSPGQSYYEQFF | TGTGCCAGCAGCAAATCTCCGGGACAGTCTTACTATGAGCAGTTCTTC
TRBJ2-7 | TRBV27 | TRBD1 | CASSLGQGINEQYF | TGTGCCAGCAGTTTGGGACAGGGAATCAACGAGCAGTACTTC
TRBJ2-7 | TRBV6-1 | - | CASSESHGGGSYEQYF | TGTGCCAGTAGTGAAAGTCACGGGGGAGGCTCCTACGAGCAGTACTTC
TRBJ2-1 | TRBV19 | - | CASRTSAGGGEQFF | TGTGCCAGTAGAACCTCGGCCGGGGGTGGGGAGCAGTTCTTC
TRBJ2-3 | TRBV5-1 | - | CASSVPLEGVTDTQYF | TGCGCCAGCAGCGTCCCGCTAGAGGGGGTCACAGATACGCAGTATTTT
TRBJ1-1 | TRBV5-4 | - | CASTQTGNTEAFF | TGTGCCAGCACCCAAACAGGGAACACTGAAGCTTTCTTT
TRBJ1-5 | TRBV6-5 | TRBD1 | CASRQGQENQPQHF | TGTGCCAGCAGGCAGGGACAGGAGAATCAGCCCCAGCATTTT
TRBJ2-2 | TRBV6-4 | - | CASSKGGVGNTGELFF | TGTGCCAGCAGCAAAGGAGGGGTGGGAAACACCGGGGAGCTGTTTTTT
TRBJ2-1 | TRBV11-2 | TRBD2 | CASSFTRGRYNEQFF | TGTGCCAGCAGCTTTACCCGCGGGAGGTACAATGAGCAGTTCTTC
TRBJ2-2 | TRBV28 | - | CASTPSIPGSGGELFF | TGTGCCAGCACTCCCTCGATTCCCGGGAGTGGCGGGGAGCTGTTTTTT
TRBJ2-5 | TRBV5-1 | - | CASSLVGGTGETQYF | TGCGCCAGCAGCTTGGTTGGGGGCACGGGAGAGACCCAGTACTTC
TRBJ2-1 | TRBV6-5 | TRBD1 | CASSISRTGNNEQFF | TGTGCCAGCAGTATATCGCGGACAGGTAACAATGAGCAGTTCTTC
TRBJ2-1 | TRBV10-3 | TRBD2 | CAITAGAWNEQFF | TGTGCCATCACCGCGGGAGCCTGGAATGAGCAGTTCTTC
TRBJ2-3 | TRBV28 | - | CASSSPRIQVTDTQYF | TGTGCCAGCAGTTCCCCCCGTATACAGGTCACAGATACGCAGTATTTT
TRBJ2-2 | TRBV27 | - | CASRLPSGELFF | TGTGCCAGCAGACTACCCAGCGGGGAGCTGTTTTTT
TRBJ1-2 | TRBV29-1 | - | CSVGRDYGYTF | TGCAGCGTTGGCAGGGACTATGGCTACACCTTC
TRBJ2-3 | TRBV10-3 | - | CAISDGSSADTQYF | TGTGCCATCAGTGACGGGAGTTCTGCAGATACGCAGTATTTT
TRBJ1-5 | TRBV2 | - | CASREGRLNQPQHF | TGTGCCAGCAGGGAGGGCCGGCTCAATCAGCCCCAGCATTTT
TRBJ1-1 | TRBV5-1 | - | CASSPREGGTEAFF | TGCGCCAGCAGCCCCCGGGAGGGTGGGACTGAAGCTTTCTTT
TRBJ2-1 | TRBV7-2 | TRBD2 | CASSFSGSGSYNEQFF | TGTGCCAGCAGCTTTAGCGGGAGTGGCTCCTACAATGAGCAGTTCTTC
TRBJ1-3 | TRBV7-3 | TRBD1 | CASSLNAGGASGNTIYF | TGTGCCAGCAGCTTAAACGCAGGGGGCGCCTCTGGAAACACCATATATTTT
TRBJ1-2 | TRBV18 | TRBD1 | CASSPAPSGGDGYTF | TGTGCCAGCTCACCAGCTCCTTCAGGGGGCGACGGCTACACCTTC
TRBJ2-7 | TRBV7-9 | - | CASSTRTDSNEQYF | TGTGCCAGCAGCACTAGGACAGATTCTAACGAGCAGTACTTC
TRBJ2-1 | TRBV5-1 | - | CASSYQGRDNEQFF | TGCGCCAGCAGCTACCAGGGTAGGGACAATGAGCAGTTCTTC
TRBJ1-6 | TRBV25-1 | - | CASRLGLSPLHF | TGTGCCAGCAGGTTGGGGCTATCACCCCTCCACTTT
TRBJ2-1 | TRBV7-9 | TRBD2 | CASSLITALAGGNEQFF | TGTGCCAGCAGCTTAATAACAGCGCTAGCGGGAGGGAATGAGCAGTTCTTC
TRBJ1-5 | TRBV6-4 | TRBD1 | CASSDRTGNQPQHF | TGTGCCAGCAGTGACCGGACAGGGAATCAGCCCCAGCATTTT
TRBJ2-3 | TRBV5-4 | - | CASGSQRGTDTQYF | TGTGCCAGTGGGTCGCAGCGAGGCACAGATACGCAGTATTTT
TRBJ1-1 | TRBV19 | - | CASRRGIGTEAFF | TGTGCCAGTAGACGGGGGATCGGCACTGAAGCTTTCTTT
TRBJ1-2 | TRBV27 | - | CASSLRLGAVGYTF | TGTGCCAGCAGTTTACGGCTGGGGGCGGTTGGCTACACCTTC
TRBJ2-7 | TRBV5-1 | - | CASSQQGPNEQYF | TGCGCCAGCAGCCAGCAGGGCCCCAACGAGCAGTACTTC
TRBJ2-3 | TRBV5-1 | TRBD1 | CASSLTTGSFTDTQYF | TGCGCCAGCAGCCTCACGACAGGGTCTTTCACAGATACGCAGTATTTT
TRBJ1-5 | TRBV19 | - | CASTEQGTRQPQHF | TGTGCCAGTACGGAGCAGGGTACTCGCCAGCCCCAGCATTTT
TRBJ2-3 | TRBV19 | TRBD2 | CASSSRVSGSTDTQYF | TGTGCCAGTAGTTCCCGTGTTAGCGGGAGCACAGATACGCAGTATTTT
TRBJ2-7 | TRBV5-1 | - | CASSSWTDSYEQYF | TGCGCCAGCAGCTCCTGGACAGATTCCTACGAGCAGTACTTC
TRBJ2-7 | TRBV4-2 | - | CASSQGGISGPKSYEQYF | TGTGCCAGCAGCCAAGGGGGGATTAGCGGTCCTAAGAGTTACGAGCAGTACTTC
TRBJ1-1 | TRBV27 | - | CASTSSGGNTEAFF | TGTGCCAGCACCTCAAGCGGGGGGAACACTGAAGCTTTCTTT
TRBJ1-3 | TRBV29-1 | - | CSKPPGTGLAGNTIYF | TGCAGCAAGCCCCCGGGTACAGGGCTGGCTGGAAACACCATATATTTT
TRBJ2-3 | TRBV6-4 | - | CASSSERTDTQYF | TGTGCCAGCAGTTCGGAGAGGACAGATACGCAGTATTTT
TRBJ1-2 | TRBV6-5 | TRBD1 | CASTLSQGNYGYTF | TGTGCCAGCACCCTCTCACAGGGGAACTATGGCTACACCTTC